This TCR beta chain emerged from a study of blood T cell repertoires in COVID-19. In the study overall: The analysed material was cDNA or gDNA that came from T cells, B-cell-depleted T cells, or PBMCs.

Germline CDR1 is MGHDK and CDR2 is SYGVNS. J was trimmed by 7 bases and V by 5 bases; bases with no gene match: 12. The CDR3 consists of 16 residues. Generated by immunoSEQ multiplex PCR, the TCRdb table keeps only in-frame clones and is missing some. Of 260,000 or so clones in the sample, nearly 90% were seen once. The chain has TRBV25-1 and TRBJ1-2, with 11 bases fitting TRBD1. The sample taken for sequencing was peripheral blood. The origin of this receptor is a man aged 18-30 years with active or convalescent COVID-19. CDR3 residues: CASSRTGGAEARGYTF. CDR3 coding DNA: TGTGCCAGCAGTAGGACAGGGGGCGCAGAGGCGCGTGGCTACACCTTC.